The next 21 T cell receptor beta chains were all read from a single sample in a study of T cell responses to AZD1222 COVID-19 vaccine. Profiled with immunoSEQ multiplex PCR; TCRdb holds only in-frame clones, not every one. The repertoire includes under 130,000 clones, roughly 91% of them detected once, and about 41% sits in the top ten. The source was peripheral blood, collected on day 0 of AZD1222 vaccination. Receptors originate from an adult in good health.

The genes are TRBV19 and TRBJ2-1; TRBD1 aligns across 10 bases. V lost 6 bases to trimming and J lost 7 bases; unmatched junction nucleotides: 3. CDR3 length equals 13 residues. Germline-derived CDR1 and CDR2 are LNHDA and SQIVND (reference sequence). The CDR3 sequence: CASRRDRGNEQFF. The CDR3 DNA reads TGTGCCAGTAGAAGGGACAGGGGTAATGAGCAGTTCTTC.

The rearrangement uses TRBV15 and TRBJ2-2; D is possibly TRBD2 (5 bases). V was cut by 3 bases and J by 7 bases, with 9 bases left in between. The CDR3 runs to 13 residues. Germline V gene sequence: CDR1 LNHNV, CDR2 YYDKDF (reference sequence). The CDR3 here is CATSREAVGELFF. CDR3 DNA sequence: TGTGCCACCAGCAGGGAGGCGGTCGGGGAGCTGTTTTTT.

The chain recombines TRBV29-1 with TRBJ1-2; 7 bases match TRBD1. Germline values: CDR1 SQVTM, CDR2 ANQGSEA. CDR3 size: 15 residues. Trimming at V came to 1 base and at J to 8 bases, leaving 13 bases not matched to a gene. In DNA form, the CDR3 reads TGCAGCGTTGAAGCCAGGGACAGCCGAGGTTGGGGCTACACCTTC. This gives the protein CSVEARDSRGWGYTF.

The J gene is TRBJ1-5, the V gene TRBV27, with a weak D call TRBD1 (6 bases). CDR1 MNHEY and CDR2 SMNVEV come from the germline V gene (reference sequence). This CDR3 has 14 residues. V dropped 3 bases and J dropped 6 bases, with 12 bases sitting between them. The CDR3 is CASSLGGDTQPQHF. Here the CDR3 DNA reads TGTGCCAGCAGTTTGGGGGGCGACACTCAGCCCCAGCATTTT.

V and J are TRBV3-1 (or the pseudogene TRBV3-2) and TRBJ2-5; D perhaps matches TRBD1 (6 bases). V lost 5 bases, J lost 1 base, and 14 bases lay in between. The length of the CDR3 is 15 residues. The V gene's germline CDR1 is LGHDT and CDR2 YNNKEL (reference sequence). In DNA, the CDR3 is TGTGCCAGCAGCAAAACAGGGACCATCCAAGAGACCCAGTACTTC. Translated: CASSKTGTIQETQYF.

The chain links TRBV3-1 (or the pseudogene TRBV3-2) to TRBJ2-7; 8 bases are shared with TRBD1. Germline V CDR1 and CDR2: LGHDT, YNNKEL (reference sequence). This CDR3 region has 12 residues. The trim removed 7 bases at V and 3 bases at J, leaving 2 bases unmatched. The CDR3 DNA reads TGTGCCAGCACTGGACAGGGCTACGAGCAGTACTTC. It is translated as CASTGQGYEQYF.

V is TRBV19 and J is TRBJ1-3; D not certain. This CDR3 spans 13 amino acids. V lost 10 bases and J 4 bases, leaving 14 bases between the germline ends. The germline V gene has CDR1 LNHDA and CDR2 SQIVND (reference sequence). CDR3 region: CATQTGWGNTIYF. In DNA, the CDR3 is TGTGCCACCCAGACCGGATGGGGAAACACCATATATTTT.

V and J are TRBV19 and TRBJ2-1; TRBD1 is a possible D gene (6 bases). V gave up 6 bases and J gave up 0 bases, with 18 bases separating them. CDR3 size: 17 residues. Germline lookup yields CDR1 LNHDA and CDR2 SQIVND (reference sequence). The CDR3 region is CASSSEGVWSSYNEQFF. In DNA form, the CDR3 reads TGTGCCAGTAGCTCTGAGGGGGTTTGGAGCTCCTACAATGAGCAGTTCTTC.

The CDR3 coding sequence is TGTGCCAGCACCGTAACCCAAAACTATGGCTACACCTTC. Translation: CASTVTQNYGYTF. The J gene is TRBJ1-2, the V gene TRBV2; D gene uncertain. This CDR3 comprises 13 residues. The germline CDR1 and CDR2 sequences are SNHLY and FYNNEI. Trimming removed 7 bases from V and 2 bases from J, with 11 bases in between.

The V call is TRBV6-4, the J call TRBJ2-2, with 9 bases lining up with TRBD1. The CDR3 consists of 14 residues. CDR1 MRHNA and CDR2 SNTAGT come from the germline V gene. Trimming removed 6 bases from V and 5 bases from J; junction bases left unmatched: 4. The CDR3 nucleotides read TGTGCCAGCAGGGGGACAGGGTCTACCGGGGAGCTGTTTTTT. Its translation: CASRGTGSTGELFF.

The chain recombines TRBV28 with TRBJ1-2; 9 bases are shared with TRBD1. V dropped 3 bases and J dropped 8; count of bases not matched to a gene: 10. The germline CDR1 and CDR2 sequences are MDHEN and SYDVKM. The length of the CDR3 is 15 residues. The CDR3 DNA reads as TGTGCCAGCAGTTTGTTTGTGACAGGGGGTTGGGGCTACACCTTC. Translation: CASSLFVTGGWGYTF.

The rearrangement joins TRBV4-1 to TRBJ2-7, with 8 bases identical to TRBD1. The CDR3 sequence is 16 residues long. V dropped 1 base and J dropped 4; count of bases not matched to a gene: 9. CDR1 is MGHRA, CDR2 YSYEKL, per germline. DNA for the CDR3: TGCGCCAGCAGCCAAGTGTTGGGACAGGATATTTACGAGCAGTACTTC. Amino acid sequence: CASSQVLGQDIYEQYF.

J is TRBJ2-1 and V is TRBV6-5; D is perhaps TRBD1 (6 bases). V was pared by 7 bases and J by 7 bases, with 17 bases between. Germline loops: CDR1 MNHEY, CDR2 SVGAGI. The CDR3 covers 14 residues. Written as DNA, the CDR3 is TGTGCCAGCATGAACAGGGCTGGGGTAAATGAGCAGTTCTTC. As protein: CASMNRAGVNEQFF.

To note about this clone: The junction shows a germline mismatch at one end, possibly a read error. V usage is TRBV5-4 and J usage is TRBJ2-5; D gene ambiguous. CDR1 and CDR2 from the germline V gene are SGHNT and YYREEE (reference sequence). The CDR3 runs to 13 residues. Written as DNA, the CDR3 is TGTGCCAGCAGTTTGGACCCACCGGAGACCCAGTACTTC. Residues: CASSLDPPETQYF.

This chain uses TRBV5-1 with TRBJ1-4; D unclear. The ends were cut back, 4 bases at V and 0 bases at J, with 10 bases in the middle. The CDR3 is made up of 15 amino acids. CDR1 SGHRS and CDR2 YFSETQ come from the germline V gene. CDR3 sequence (DNA): TGCGCCAGCAGCGCCTCCGGGGCAACTAATGAAAAACTGTTTTTT. Its translation: CASSASGATNEKLFF.

V gene TRBV18 combines with J gene TRBJ1-5; D is uncertain. Between the trimmed V and J ends, which lost 2 bases and 6 bases, there was a span of 8 bases. CDR1 and CDR2 (germline): KGHSH, LQKENI. The CDR3 contains 13 residues. The CDR3 nucleotides read TGTGCCAGCTCACCATCCATAAGTCAGCCCCAGCATTTT. Translating it yields CASSPSISQPQHF.

The chain combines TRBV7-9 with TRBJ2-1; 8 nucleotides align to TRBD1. V trimming: 4 bases; J trimming: 0 bases; junction bases outside the gene matches: 5. The length of the CDR3 is 16 residues. Per germline, CDR1 SEHNR and CDR2 FQNEAQ (reference sequence). The CDR3 DNA is TGTGCCAGCAGCTCCTCCGGGACAGGCTCCTACAATGAGCAGTTCTTC. Translating gives CASSSSGTGSYNEQFF.

The rearrangement links TRBV7-3 to TRBJ2-2; 7 bases fit TRBD1. The J segment lost 2 bases and the V segment lost 5 bases, leaving 2 bases of the junction unmatched. The CDR3 consists of 14 residues. Looked up from germline, CDR1 is SGHTA and CDR2 is FQGTGA. Here the CDR3 reads CASSRGPNTGELFF. The CDR3 DNA reads as TGTGCCAGCAGCAGGGGGCCAAACACCGGGGAGCTGTTTTTT.

The chain links TRBV9 to TRBJ2-7; perhaps TRBD2 as D (6 bases). The V gene's germline CDR1 is SGDLS and CDR2 YYNGEE. Trimming removed 0 bases from V and 7 bases from J, with 14 bases in between. This CDR3 has 14 amino acids. Written as DNA, the CDR3 is TGTGCCAGCAGCGTAGTTAGCGGCCTGGGTGAGCAGTACTTC. This translates into CASSVVSGLGEQYF. Full variable domain (remainder filled in from reference TRBV9 and TRBJ2-7): DSGVTQTPKHLITATGQRVTLRCSPRSGDLSVYWYQQSLDQGLQFLIQYYNGEERAKGNILERFSAQQFPDLHSELNLSSLELGDSALYFCASSVVSGLGEQYFGPGTRLTVT.

This clone was found once. The chain couples TRBV10-2 to TRBJ1-1, with a tentative D call TRBD1 (5 bases). Trimming shortened V by 1 base and J by 8 bases, and 5 bases separated the two germline ends. The CDR3 runs 11 residues. Germline lookup yields CDR1 WSHSY and CDR2 SAAADI. The CDR3 DNA follows: TGCGCCAGCAGTGAGTGGGGGGAAGCTTTCTTT. The encoded protein is CASSEWGEAFF.

The rearrangement uses TRBV10-3 and TRBJ2-5; D call uncertain. The CDR3 is 13 amino acids. Germline V CDR1 and CDR2: ENHRY, SYGVKD. V lost 5 bases, J lost 4 bases, and 11 bases lay in between. Here the CDR3 reads CAISSFYGETQYF. CDR3 sequence (DNA): TGTGCCATCAGTAGCTTCTATGGAGAGACCCAGTACTTC.